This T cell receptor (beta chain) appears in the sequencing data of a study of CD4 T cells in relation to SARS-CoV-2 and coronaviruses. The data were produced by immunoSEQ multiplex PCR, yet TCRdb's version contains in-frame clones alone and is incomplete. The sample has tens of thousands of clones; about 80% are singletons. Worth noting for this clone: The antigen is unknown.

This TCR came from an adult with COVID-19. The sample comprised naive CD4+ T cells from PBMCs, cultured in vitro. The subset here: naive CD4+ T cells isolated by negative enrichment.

CDR3 in amino acids: CSASRGLAKNIQYF. The CDR3 DNA reads TGCAGTGCTAGTCGCGGGCTAGCCAAAAACATTCAGTACTTC. The gene calls are TRBV20-1 and TRBJ2-4; D is possibly TRBD2 (5 bases). The CDR3 is 14 residues long. The V gene lost 3 bases and the J gene lost 0 bases, with 9 bases spanning the gap. The germline gives CDR1 DFQATT, CDR2 SNEGSKA (reference sequence).